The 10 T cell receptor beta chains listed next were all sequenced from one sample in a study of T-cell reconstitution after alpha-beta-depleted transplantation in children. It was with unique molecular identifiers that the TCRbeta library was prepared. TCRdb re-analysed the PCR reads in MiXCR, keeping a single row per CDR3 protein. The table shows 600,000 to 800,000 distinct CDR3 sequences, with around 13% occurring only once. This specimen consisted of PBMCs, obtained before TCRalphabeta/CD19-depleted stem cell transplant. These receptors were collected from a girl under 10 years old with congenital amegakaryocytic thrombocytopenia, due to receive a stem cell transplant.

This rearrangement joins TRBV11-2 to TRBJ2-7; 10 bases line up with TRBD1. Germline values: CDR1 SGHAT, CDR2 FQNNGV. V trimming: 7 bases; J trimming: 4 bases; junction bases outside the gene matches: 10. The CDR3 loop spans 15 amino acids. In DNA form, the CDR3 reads TGTGCCAGCAATGACTGGGACAGGGGAAGGTACGAGCAGTACTTC. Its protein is CASNDWDRGRYEQYF.

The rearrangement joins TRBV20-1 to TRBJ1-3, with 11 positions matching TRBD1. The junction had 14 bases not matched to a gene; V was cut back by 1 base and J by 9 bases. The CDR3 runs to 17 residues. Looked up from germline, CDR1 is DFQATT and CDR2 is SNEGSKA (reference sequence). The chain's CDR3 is CSARASVRGQGGSTIYF. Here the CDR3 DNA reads TGCAGTGCTAGAGCCTCGGTCCGGGGACAGGGGGGATCCACCATATATTTT.

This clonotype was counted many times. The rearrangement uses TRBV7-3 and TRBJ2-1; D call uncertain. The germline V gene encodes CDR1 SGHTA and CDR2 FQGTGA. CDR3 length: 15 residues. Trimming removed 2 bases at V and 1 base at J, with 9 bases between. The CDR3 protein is CASSLRDVSYNEQFF. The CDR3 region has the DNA TGTGCCAGCAGCTTACGAGACGTATCCTACAATGAGCAGTTCTTC.

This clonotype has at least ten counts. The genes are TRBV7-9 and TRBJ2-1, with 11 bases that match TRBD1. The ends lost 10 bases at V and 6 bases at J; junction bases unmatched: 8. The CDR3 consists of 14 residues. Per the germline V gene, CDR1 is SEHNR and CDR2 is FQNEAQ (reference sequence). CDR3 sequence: CATNKGTGGNEQFF. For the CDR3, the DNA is TGTGCCACCAACAAGGGGACAGGGGGCAATGAGCAGTTCTTC.

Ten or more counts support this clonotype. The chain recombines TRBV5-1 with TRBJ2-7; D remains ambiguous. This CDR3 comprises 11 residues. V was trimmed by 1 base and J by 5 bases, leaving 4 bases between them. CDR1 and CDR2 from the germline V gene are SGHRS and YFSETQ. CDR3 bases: TGCGCCAGCAGCTTGCAAAACGAGCAGTACTTC. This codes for CASSLQNEQYF.

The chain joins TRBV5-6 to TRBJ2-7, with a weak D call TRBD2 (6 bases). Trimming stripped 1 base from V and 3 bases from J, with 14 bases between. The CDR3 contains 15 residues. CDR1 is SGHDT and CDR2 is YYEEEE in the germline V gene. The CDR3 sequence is CASSLLGGEGYEQYF. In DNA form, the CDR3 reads TGTGCCAGCAGCTTGTTGGGGGGAGAAGGCTACGAGCAGTACTTC.

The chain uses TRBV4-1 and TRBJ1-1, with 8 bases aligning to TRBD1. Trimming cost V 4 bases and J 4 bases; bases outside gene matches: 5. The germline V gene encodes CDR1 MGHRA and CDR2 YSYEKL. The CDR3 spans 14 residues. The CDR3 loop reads CASSRITGGTEAFF. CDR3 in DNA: TGCGCCAGCAGCCGGATAACAGGGGGCACTGAAGCTTTCTTT.

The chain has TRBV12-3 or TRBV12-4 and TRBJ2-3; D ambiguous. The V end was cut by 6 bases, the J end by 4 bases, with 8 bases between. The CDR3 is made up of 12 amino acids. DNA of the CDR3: TGTGCCAGCAGGCTAGTTCCAGATACGCAGTATTTT. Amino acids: CASRLVPDTQYF.

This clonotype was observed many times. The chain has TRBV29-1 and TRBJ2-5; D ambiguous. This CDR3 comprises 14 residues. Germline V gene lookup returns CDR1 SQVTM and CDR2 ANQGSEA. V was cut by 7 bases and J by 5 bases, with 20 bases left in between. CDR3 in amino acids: CSADIGRWWETQYF. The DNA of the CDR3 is TGCAGCGCTGACATAGGAAGGTGGTGGGAGACCCAGTACTTC. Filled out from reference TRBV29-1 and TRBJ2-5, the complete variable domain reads SAVISQKPSRDICQRGTSLTIQCQVDSQVTMMFWYRQQPGQSLTLIATANQGSEATYESGFVIDKFPISRPNLTFSTLTVSNMSPEDSSIYLCSADIGRWWETQYFGPGTRLLVL.

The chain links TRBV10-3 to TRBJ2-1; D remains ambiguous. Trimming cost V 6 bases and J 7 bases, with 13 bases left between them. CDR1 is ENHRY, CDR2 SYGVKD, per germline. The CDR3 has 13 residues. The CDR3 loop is CAIRGKAINEQFF. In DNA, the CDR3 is TGTGCCATCAGGGGAAAGGCCATTAATGAGCAGTTCTTC.